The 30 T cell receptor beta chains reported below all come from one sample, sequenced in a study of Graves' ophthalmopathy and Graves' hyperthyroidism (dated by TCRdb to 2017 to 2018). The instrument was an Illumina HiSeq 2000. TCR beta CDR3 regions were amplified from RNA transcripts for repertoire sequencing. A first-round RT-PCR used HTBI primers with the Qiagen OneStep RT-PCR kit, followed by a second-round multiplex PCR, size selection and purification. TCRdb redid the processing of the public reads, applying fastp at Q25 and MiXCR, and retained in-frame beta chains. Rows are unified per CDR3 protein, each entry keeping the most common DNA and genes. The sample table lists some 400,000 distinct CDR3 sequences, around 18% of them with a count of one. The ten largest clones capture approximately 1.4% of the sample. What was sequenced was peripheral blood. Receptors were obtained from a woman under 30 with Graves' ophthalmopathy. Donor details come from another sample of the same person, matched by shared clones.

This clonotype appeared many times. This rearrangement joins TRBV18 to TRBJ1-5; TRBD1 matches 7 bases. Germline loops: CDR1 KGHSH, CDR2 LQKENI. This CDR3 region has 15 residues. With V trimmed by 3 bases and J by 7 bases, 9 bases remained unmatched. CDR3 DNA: TGTGCCAGCTCACCCGGACAGGCTGGATGGCAGCCCCAGCATTTT. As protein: CASSPGQAGWQPQHF.

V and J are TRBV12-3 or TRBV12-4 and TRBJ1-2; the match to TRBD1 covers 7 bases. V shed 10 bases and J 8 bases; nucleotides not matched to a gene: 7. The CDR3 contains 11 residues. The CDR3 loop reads CATQGIGGYTF. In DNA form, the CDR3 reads TGTGCCACACAGGGGATCGGGGGCTACACCTTC.

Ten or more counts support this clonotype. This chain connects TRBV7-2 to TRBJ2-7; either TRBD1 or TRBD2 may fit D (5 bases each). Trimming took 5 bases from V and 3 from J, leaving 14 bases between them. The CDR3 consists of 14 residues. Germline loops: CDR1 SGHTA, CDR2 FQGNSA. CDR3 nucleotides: TGTGCCAGCAGCCCTGGGGACGGATACTACGAGCAGTACTTC. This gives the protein CASSPGDGYYEQYF.

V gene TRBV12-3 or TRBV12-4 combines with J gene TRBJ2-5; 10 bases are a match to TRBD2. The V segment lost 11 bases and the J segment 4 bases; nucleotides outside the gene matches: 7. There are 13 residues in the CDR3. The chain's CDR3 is CAVRTSGRETQYF. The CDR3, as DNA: TGTGCCGTCAGGACTAGCGGAAGAGAGACCCAGTACTTC.

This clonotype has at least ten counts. The CDR3 nucleotides are TGCAGCGTTGAAGGACAGGGGAACACTGAAGCTTTCTTT. Amino acids: CSVEGQGNTEAFF. The chain couples TRBV29-1 to TRBJ1-1, with 7 bases identical to TRBD1. V was clipped by 1 base and J by 1 base; unmatched bases: 0. Germline lookup yields CDR1 SQVTM and CDR2 ANQGSEA. This CDR3 is built from 13 residues.

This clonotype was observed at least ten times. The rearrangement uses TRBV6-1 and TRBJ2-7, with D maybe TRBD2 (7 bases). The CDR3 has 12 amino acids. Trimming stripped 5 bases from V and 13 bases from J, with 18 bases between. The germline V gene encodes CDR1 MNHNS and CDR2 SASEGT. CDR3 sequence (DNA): TGTGCCAGCAGTCTCCCCCGGGGGGCCGCTTACTTC. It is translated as CASSLPRGAAYF.

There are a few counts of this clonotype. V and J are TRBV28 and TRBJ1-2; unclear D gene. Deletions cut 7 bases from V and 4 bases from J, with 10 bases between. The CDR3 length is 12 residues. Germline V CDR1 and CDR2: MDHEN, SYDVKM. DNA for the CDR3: TGTGCCAGCATGAGGGTTTCCTATGGCTACACCTTC. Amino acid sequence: CASMRVSYGYTF.

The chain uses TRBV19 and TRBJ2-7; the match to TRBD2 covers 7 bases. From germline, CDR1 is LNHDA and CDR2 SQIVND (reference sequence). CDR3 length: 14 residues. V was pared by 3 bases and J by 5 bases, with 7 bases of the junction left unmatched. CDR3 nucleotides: TGTGCCAGTAGTATGGTAGGCGGGAGTCACGAGCAGTACTTC. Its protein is CASSMVGGSHEQYF.

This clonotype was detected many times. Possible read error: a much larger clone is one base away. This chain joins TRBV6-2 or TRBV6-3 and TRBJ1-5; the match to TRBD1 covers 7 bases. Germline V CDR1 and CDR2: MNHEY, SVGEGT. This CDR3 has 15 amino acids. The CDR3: CASGYGGGGSQPQHF. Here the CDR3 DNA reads TGTGCCAGCGGTTACGGAGGGGGCGGAAGTCAGCCCCAGCATTTT.

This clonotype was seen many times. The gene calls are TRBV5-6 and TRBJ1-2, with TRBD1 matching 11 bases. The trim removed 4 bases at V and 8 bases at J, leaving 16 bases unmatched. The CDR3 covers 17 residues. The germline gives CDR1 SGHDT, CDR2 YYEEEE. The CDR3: CASSPQVRTGGFHGYTF. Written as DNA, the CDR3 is TGTGCCAGCAGCCCGCAAGTCCGGACAGGGGGCTTCCACGGCTACACCTTC.

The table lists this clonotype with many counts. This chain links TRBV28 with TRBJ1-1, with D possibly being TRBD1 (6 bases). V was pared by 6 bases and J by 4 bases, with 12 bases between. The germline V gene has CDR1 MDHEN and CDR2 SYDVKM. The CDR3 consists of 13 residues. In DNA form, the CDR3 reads TGTGCCAGCAGACGCAGGGGTATCACTGAAGCTTTCTTT. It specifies CASRRRGITEAFF.

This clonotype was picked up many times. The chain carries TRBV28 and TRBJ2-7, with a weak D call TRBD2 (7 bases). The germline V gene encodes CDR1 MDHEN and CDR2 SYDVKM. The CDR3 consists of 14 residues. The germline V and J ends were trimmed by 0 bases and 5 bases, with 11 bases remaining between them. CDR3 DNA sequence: TGTGCCAGCAGTTTATGGGGGGGGGGCAACGAGCAGTACTTC. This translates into CASSLWGGGNEQYF.

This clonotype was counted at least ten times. This CDR3 is CASSLGRVTYEQYF. The CDR3 DNA reads TGTGCCAGCAGCTTAGGTAGAGTCACCTACGAGCAGTACTTC. The rearrangement joins TRBV13 to TRBJ2-7; D not resolved. The CDR3 extends over 14 amino acids. Between the trimmed V and J ends, which lost 0 bases and 2 bases, there was a span of 8 bases. Germline loops: CDR1 PRHDT, CDR2 FYEKMQ (reference sequence).

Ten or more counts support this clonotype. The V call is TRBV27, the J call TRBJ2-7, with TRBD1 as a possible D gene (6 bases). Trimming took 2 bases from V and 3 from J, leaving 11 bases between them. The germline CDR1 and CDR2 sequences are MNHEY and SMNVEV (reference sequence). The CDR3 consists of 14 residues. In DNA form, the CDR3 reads TGTGCCAGCAGTTTAGACCCCAGGGGCTACGAGCAGTACTTC. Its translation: CASSLDPRGYEQYF.

As DNA, the CDR3 is TGTGCCAGCAGAAATCGGTACAGGGGGTACAGTCAGCCCCAGCATTTT. It is translated as CASRNRYRGYSQPQHF. V and J are TRBV6-2 or TRBV6-3 and TRBJ1-5; 8 bases line up with TRBD1. The CDR3 is 16 residues long. Germline V gene sequence: CDR1 MNHEY, CDR2 SVGEGT. J gave up 6 bases and V 6 bases, and 13 bases lay outside the gene matches.

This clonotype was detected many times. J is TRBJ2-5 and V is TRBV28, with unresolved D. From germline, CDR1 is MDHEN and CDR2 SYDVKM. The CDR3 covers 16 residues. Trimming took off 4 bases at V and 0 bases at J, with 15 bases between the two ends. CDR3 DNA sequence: TGTGCCAGCAGTTCCACGGGTGGTTTTTACCAAGAGACCCAGTACTTC. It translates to CASSSTGGFYQETQYF.

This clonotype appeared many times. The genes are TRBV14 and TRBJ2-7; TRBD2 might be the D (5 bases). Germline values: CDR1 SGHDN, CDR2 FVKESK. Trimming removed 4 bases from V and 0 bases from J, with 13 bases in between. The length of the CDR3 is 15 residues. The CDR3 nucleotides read TGTGCCAGCAGCCGCCTAGCCCAGAGCTCCTACGAGCAGTACTTC. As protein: CASSRLAQSSYEQYF.

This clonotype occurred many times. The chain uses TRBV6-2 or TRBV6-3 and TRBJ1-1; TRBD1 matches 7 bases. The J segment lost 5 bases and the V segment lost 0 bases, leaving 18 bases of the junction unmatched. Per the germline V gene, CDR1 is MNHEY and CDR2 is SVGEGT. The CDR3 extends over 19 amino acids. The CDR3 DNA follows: TGTGCCAGCAGTTACTCGACTCTGGGCAGGGGGTGCGTCGGTACTGAAGCTTTCTTT. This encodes CASSYSTLGRGCVGTEAFF.

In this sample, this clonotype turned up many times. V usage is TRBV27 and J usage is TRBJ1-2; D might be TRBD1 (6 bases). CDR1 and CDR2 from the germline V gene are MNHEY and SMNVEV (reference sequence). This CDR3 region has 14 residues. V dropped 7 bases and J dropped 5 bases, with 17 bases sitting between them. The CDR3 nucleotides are TGTGCCAGCAAAACCGGAGGGGGGGCTTATGGCTACACCTTC. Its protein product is CASKTGGGAYGYTF.

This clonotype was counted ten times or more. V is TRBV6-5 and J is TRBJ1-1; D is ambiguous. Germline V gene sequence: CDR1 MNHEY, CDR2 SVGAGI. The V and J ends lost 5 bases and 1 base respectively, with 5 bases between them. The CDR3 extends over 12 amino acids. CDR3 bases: TGTGCCAGCAGTCCGCCGAACACTGAAGCTTTCTTT. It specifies CASSPPNTEAFF.

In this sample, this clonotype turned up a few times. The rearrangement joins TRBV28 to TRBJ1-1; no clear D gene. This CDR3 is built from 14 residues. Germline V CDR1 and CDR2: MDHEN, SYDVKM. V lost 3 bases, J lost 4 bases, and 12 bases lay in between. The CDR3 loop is CASSFGGRSTEAFF. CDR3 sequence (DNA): TGTGCCAGCAGTTTTGGTGGTCGGAGCACTGAAGCTTTCTTT. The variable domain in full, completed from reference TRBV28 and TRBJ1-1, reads DVKVTQSSRYLVKRTGEKVFLECVQDMDHENMFWYRQDPGLGLRLIYFSYDVKMKEKGDIPEGYSVSREKKERFSLILESASTNQTSMYLCASSFGGRSTEAFFGQGTRLTVV.

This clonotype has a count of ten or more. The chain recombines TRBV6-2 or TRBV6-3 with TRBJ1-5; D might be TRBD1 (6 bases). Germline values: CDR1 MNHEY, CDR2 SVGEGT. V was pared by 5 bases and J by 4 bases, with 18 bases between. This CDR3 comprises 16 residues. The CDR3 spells CASSVLRDKRNQPQHF. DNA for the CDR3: TGTGCCAGCAGTGTCCTGAGGGACAAACGGAATCAGCCCCAGCATTTT.

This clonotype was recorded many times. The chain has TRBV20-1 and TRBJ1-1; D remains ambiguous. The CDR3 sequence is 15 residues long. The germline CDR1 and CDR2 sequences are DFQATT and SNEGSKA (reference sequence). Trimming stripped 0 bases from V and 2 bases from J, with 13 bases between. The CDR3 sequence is CSARELAHYNTEAFF. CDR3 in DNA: TGCAGTGCTAGAGAATTAGCACACTACAACACTGAAGCTTTCTTT.

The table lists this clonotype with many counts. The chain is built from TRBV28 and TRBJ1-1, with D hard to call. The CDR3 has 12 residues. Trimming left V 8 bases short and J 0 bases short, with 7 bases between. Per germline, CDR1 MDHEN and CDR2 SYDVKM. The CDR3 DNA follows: TGTGCCAGCCGCCTCCTGAACACTGAAGCTTTCTTT. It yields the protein CASRLLNTEAFF.

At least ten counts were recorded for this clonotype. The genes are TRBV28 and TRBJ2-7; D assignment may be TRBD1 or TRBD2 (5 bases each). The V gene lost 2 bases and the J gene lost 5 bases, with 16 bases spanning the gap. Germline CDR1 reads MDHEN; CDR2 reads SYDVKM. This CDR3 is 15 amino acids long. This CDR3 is CASSLPVEGLNEQYF. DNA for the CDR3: TGTGCCAGCAGTTTACCCGTCGAGGGGCTCAACGAGCAGTACTTC.

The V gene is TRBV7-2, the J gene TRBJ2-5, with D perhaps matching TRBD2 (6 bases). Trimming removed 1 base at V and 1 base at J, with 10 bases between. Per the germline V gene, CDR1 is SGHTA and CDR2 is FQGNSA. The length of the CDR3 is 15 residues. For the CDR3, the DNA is TGTGCCAGCAGCTTAGGCGGGGATTCCCAAGAGACCCAGTACTTC. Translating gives CASSLGGDSQETQYF.

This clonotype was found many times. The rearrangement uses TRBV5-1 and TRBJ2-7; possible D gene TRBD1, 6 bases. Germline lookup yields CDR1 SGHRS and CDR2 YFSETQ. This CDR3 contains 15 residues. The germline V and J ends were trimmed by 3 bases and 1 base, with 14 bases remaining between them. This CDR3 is CASSSQTGPSYEQYF. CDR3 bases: TGCGCCAGCAGCTCTCAGACAGGACCTTCCTACGAGCAGTACTTC.

The CDR3: CASSMLSSGFNTEAFF. In DNA form, the CDR3 reads TGTGCCAGTAGTATGTTGTCATCAGGGTTCAACACTGAAGCTTTCTTT. The chain employs TRBV19 and TRBJ1-1; D is perhaps TRBD1 (5 bases). Trimming removed 3 bases from V and 2 bases from J, with 16 bases in between. The CDR3 spans 16 residues. Germline V CDR1 and CDR2: LNHDA, SQIVND (reference sequence).

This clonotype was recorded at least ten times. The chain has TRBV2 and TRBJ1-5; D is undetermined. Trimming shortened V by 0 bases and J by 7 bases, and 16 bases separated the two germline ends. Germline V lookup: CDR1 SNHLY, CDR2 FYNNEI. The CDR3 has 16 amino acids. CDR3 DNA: TGTGCCAGCAGTGAAGCATCTGGGTCGGGAGGGCAGCCCCAGCATTTT. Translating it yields CASSEASGSGGQPQHF.

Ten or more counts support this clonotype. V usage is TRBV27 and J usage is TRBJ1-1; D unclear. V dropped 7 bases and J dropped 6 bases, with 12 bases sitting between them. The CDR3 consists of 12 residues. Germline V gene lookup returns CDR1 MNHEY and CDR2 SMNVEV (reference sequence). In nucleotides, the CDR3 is TGTGCCAGCAAAACCCCTGGGGCTGAAGCTTTCTTT. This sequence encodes CASKTPGAEAFF.